Given below is one TCR beta chain in context. Its specific antigen is unknown. No much larger clonotype is one base removed from it; base qualities were not supplied. This specimen comes from a study of T cells after posttransplantation cyclophosphamide listed by TCRdb under 2016. With regard to the full study: Using TRB sequencing, the study followed how the T cell repertoire reconstituted after myeloablative bone marrow transplantation in which posttransplantation cyclophosphamide served as GVHD prophylaxis. Samples from around 37 PTCy-treated patients, along with samples from some 15 of their related bone marrow donors, underwent antigen receptor sequencing. Blood from all 35 or so PTCy patients with 1-year posttransplant specimens was subjected to TRB sequencing. Up to roughly 3 additional blood samples from 2 to 5.2 years after transplant were also TRB-sequenced in 3 patients, as was pretransplant blood from several patients. TRA and TRB clonality were tightly correlated in several samples, so subsequent TCR analyses focused on TRB only. Public TRB sequences were checked against a database of over 3,600 sequences associated with responses to pathogens, tumor antigens, self-antigens and alloantigens. Findings and caveats that apply to the study as a whole: Donor-recipient similarity was low at 1-2 months but rose over the first year, and later blood repertoires were often dominated by donor CD8+ memory clones. Across approximately 45 patients, recipient CMV seropositivity and CMV reactivation were highly associated with TRB clonality; PTCy diversity was similar to CNI/methotrexate controls. The TRB repertoires of T cells infiltrating skin or the GI tract showed only limited overlap with the TRB repertoires found in blood.

The sample's treatment or condition, from its label and the paper: high-dose cyclophosphamide on days +3 and +4 as single-agent GVHD prophylaxis. Patients in the PTCy group got busulfan and fludarabine conditioning, a marrow graft from a related or unrelated donor, and cyclophosphamide on days +3 and +4. The PTCy-treated patients were enrolled in a prospective multi-institutional clinical trial. Mononuclear cells from peripheral blood and bone marrow were separated by Ficoll-Hypaque density centrifugation and then cryopreserved. CD4+ and CD8+ T cells, including naive and memory subsets, were sorted by FACS using a FACSAria II. TRB sequencing was run on genomic DNA with either the immunoSEQ assay at survey resolution or the hsTCRB kit. On the study's bioinformatics: The immunoSEQ software handled initial read processing, and the LymphoSeq R package was used for repertoire analyses. Clonality was computed as 1 minus normalized Shannon entropy; Gini coefficient was also calculated for each TRB dataset. To infer phenotypes in unsorted samples, TRB sequences from sorted subsets of the recipient or donor were mapped onto the unsorted samples of the same recipient. As stored in TCRdb, this immuneACCESS dataset retains in-frame rearrangements with V and J assigned. A fraction of the clones does not appear; measured against another copy, unresolved V genes explain less than half of the discrepancy, and the remainder lacks a known reason. V and J calls and clone size are given by that table; D and trimming were obtained from the DNA. For this sample the table gives about 11,000 clones, of which around nine tenths were detected only once. The ten largest clonotypes hold 25% to 35% of the sample.

The CDR3 has 13 amino acids, counting the end cysteine and phenylalanine. Only CDR3 DNA remains: 39 bases, in frame from the first base. CDR1 and CDR2, looked up from the germline V gene, are SGHRS and YFSETQ. The V end loses 1 base and the J end loses 4 bases, and a stretch of 8 bases separates them. The sample in question was CD4+ T cells sorted from PBMCs, obtained after allogeneic stem cell transplant with posttransplant cyclophosphamide. This chain is built from TRBV5-1 and TRBJ1-2; D gene: possibly TRBD1, on 6 matching bases. The source is a male patient aged 25 to 39 who received an allogeneic stem cell transplant from a related donor, was CMV-positive, and had acute GVHD only. Some T cells seen after a transplant may have their origin in the graft donor. At the DNA level, the sequence is TGCGCCAGCAGCTTGAACAGGGCCTATGGCTACACCTTC. It is translated as CASSLNRAYGYTF.